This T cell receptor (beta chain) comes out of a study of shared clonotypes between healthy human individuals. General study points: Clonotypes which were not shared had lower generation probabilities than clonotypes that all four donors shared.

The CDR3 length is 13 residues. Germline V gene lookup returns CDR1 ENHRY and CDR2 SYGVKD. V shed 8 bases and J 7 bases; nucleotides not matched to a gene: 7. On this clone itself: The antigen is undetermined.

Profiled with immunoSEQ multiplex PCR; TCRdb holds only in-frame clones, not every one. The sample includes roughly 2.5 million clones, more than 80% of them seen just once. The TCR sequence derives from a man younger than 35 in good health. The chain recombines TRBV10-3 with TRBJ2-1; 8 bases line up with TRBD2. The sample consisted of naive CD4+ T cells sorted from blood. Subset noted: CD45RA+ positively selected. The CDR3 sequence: CAISAGAGNEQFF. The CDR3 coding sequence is TGTGCCATCTCAGCGGGGGCCGGTAATGAGCAGTTCTTC.